The 5 T cell receptor beta chains presented below share a single source sample, sequenced in a study of Graves' ophthalmopathy and Graves' hyperthyroidism. The authors amplified TCR beta CDR3 regions, and they did so from RNA transcripts for repertoire sequencing. The library came from an HTBI-primed first-round RT-PCR and a second-round multiplex PCR. MiXCR, applied by TCRdb to the multiplex PCR reads, yields one record per CDR3 protein. The table has under 800,000 distinct CDR3 sequences, 20% to 25% seen once. The source material was peripheral blood. These receptors were collected from a woman aged 18-29 years with stable Graves' hyperthyroidism. Some clones in this sample may be carry-over from other donors' samples.

This clonotype has a single count. The chain is built from TRBV6-2 or TRBV6-3 and TRBJ2-7, with TRBD1 identical over 9 bases. The germline CDR1 and CDR2 sequences are MNHEY and SVGEGT. The CDR3 extends over 16 amino acids. The V segment lost 5 bases and the J segment 2 bases; nucleotides outside the gene matches: 10. CDR3 sequence reads: CASSVYPGQGTYEQYF. Here the CDR3 DNA reads TGTGCCAGCAGTGTTTACCCGGGACAGGGAACCTACGAGCAGTACTTC.

The table lists this clonotype with many counts. The chain uses TRBV20-1 and TRBJ2-5; D call uncertain. The ends were cut back, 6 bases at V and 4 bases at J, with 12 bases in the middle. Germline V lookup: CDR1 DFQATT, CDR2 SNEGSKA (reference sequence). The CDR3 consists of 12 residues. The CDR3 loop reads CSAPMVAETQYF. Here the CDR3 DNA reads TGCAGTGCCCCTATGGTAGCAGAGACCCAGTACTTC.

This clonotype was seen at least ten times. The rearrangement links TRBV30 to TRBJ1-5; D not certain. CDR3 length equals 13 residues. CDR1 and CDR2 (germline): GTSNPN, SVGIG (reference sequence). Trimming cost V 4 bases and J 4 bases, with 11 bases left between them. The CDR3 spells CAWTHGHNQPQHF. The CDR3 nucleotides read TGTGCCTGGACCCACGGTCATAATCAGCCCCAGCATTTT.

This clonotype was recorded at least ten times. In nucleotides, the CDR3 is TGTGCCAGCAGCATACTCACAGATCCGTACCAAGAGACCCAGTACTTC. It yields the protein CASSILTDPYQETQYF. V is TRBV11-1 and J is TRBJ2-5; D gene unclear. Trimming stripped 5 bases from V and 0 bases from J, with 16 bases between. This CDR3 is built from 16 residues. Germline V gives CDR1 SGHAT, CDR2 FQDESV (reference sequence).

The chain links TRBV19 to TRBJ2-5, with TRBD1 matching 8 bases. The CDR3 runs 15 residues. Trimming removed 4 bases from V and 5 bases from J; junction bases left unmatched: 9. From germline, CDR1 is LNHDA and CDR2 SQIVND (reference sequence). The CDR3 here is CASSTTGQGSETQYF. CDR3 coding DNA: TGTGCCAGTAGTACCACCGGACAGGGATCGGAGACCCAGTACTTC.